One and the same sample provided the 21 T cell receptor beta chains below, sequenced in a study of technical replicates of blood from a handful of donors. Clones were read by immunoSEQ multiplex PCR, and TCRdb kept only the in-frame ones, dropping some. The data hold 65,000 to 90,000 clones, with approximately 86% observed a single time. Input material: PBMCs. Source of these receptors: a human donor in good health. Some clones in this sample may be carry-over from other donors' samples.

The rearrangement links TRBV28 to TRBJ1-6, with TRBD1 matching over 7 bases. J was trimmed by 10 bases and V by 7 bases; bases with no gene match: 13. Germline CDR1 reads MDHEN; CDR2 reads SYDVKM. This CDR3 comprises 15 residues. The CDR3 region has the DNA TGTGCCAGCACCCCCCCCCGACAGGGAAACTCACCCCTCCACTTT. This sequence encodes CASTPPRQGNSPLHF.

This clone was found once. The J gene is TRBJ2-5, the V gene TRBV27, with D perhaps matching TRBD2 (5 bases). This CDR3 is 13 amino acids long. V was shortened by 6 bases and J by 2 bases, with 10 bases between the two germline ends. Per germline, CDR1 MNHEY and CDR2 SMNVEV (reference sequence). CDR3 residues: CASSWSGQETQYF. DNA for the CDR3: TGTGCCAGCAGCTGGTCGGGGCAAGAGACCCAGTACTTC.

J is TRBJ2-5 and V is TRBV5-6, with D unclear. The ends were cut back, 4 bases at V and 3 bases at J, with 16 bases in the middle. Germline values: CDR1 SGHDT, CDR2 YYEEEE. The CDR3 consists of 15 residues. CDR3 protein: CASSPPGSFKETQYF. The CDR3 bases are TGTGCCAGCAGCCCCCCCGGGTCTTTTAAAGAGACCCAGTACTTC.

This rearrangement joins TRBV5-4 to TRBJ2-5; 12 nucleotides line up with TRBD2. The CDR3 consists of 16 residues. With V trimmed by 4 bases and J by 1 base, 5 bases remained unmatched. Germline loops: CDR1 SGHNT, CDR2 YYREEE (reference sequence). DNA of the CDR3: TGTGCCAGCAGCCTTGGACTAGCGGGGATCCAAGAGACCCAGTACTTC. It is translated as CASSLGLAGIQETQYF. The entire variable domain, with the rest obtained from reference TRBV5-4 and TRBJ2-5, is as follows: ETGVTQSPTHLIKTRGQQVTLRCSSQSGHNTVSWYQQALGQGPQFIFQYYREEENGRGNFPPRFSGLQFPNYSSELNVNALELDDSALYLCASSLGLAGIQETQYFGPGTRLLVL.

The chain is built from TRBV7-2 and TRBJ2-3; no definite D call. CDR1 is SGHTA and CDR2 is FQGNSA in the germline V gene. The CDR3 consists of 15 residues. V dropped 1 base and J dropped 1 base, with 9 bases sitting between them. The CDR3 loop reads CASSLGGVGTDTQYF. CDR3 DNA: TGTGCCAGCAGCTTAGGAGGTGTCGGCACAGATACGCAGTATTTT.

The rearrangement uses TRBV5-3 and TRBJ2-5, with 12 bases that match TRBD2. TRBV5-3 carries the ORF label, with uncertain function. The J segment lost 3 bases and the V segment lost 0 bases, leaving 0 bases of the junction unmatched. The CDR3 contains 15 residues. CDR3 coding DNA: TGTGCCAGAAGCTTGGGACTAGCGGGAGAAGAGACCCAGTACTTC. Its protein is CARSLGLAGEETQYF.

The chain combines TRBV15 with TRBJ1-1; weak D call: TRBD1 (5 bases). V shed 1 base and J shed 2 bases, with 11 bases lying between them. Germline loops: CDR1 LNHNV, CDR2 YYDKDF (reference sequence). The CDR3 covers 15 residues. The CDR3 spells CATSRVKGDNTEAFF. The CDR3, as DNA: TGTGCCACCAGCAGAGTCAAAGGGGATAACACTGAAGCTTTCTTT.

The chain carries TRBV4-3 and TRBJ2-1, with TRBD2 as a possible D gene (6 bases). The ends were cut back, 0 bases at V and 4 bases at J, with 13 bases in the middle. This CDR3 has 16 residues. CDR1 is LGHNA and CDR2 is YSLEER in the germline V gene. The DNA of the CDR3 is TGCGCCAGCAGCCAAGACGTGGCGGGATATTACAATGAGCAGTTCTTC. Translated, it gives CASSQDVAGYYNEQFF.

A few counts support this clone. The V call is TRBV18, the J call TRBJ1-2; no definite D call. Germline CDR1 and CDR2: KGHSH and LQKENI. The ends were cut back, 3 bases at V and 6 bases at J, with 14 bases in the middle. The CDR3 is made up of 14 amino acids. Here the CDR3 reads CASSPNLREDGYTF. In nucleotides, the CDR3 is TGTGCCAGCTCACCTAATCTTCGGGAAGATGGCTACACCTTC.

This sequence joins TRBV11-2 and TRBJ1-1; TRBD1 matches 7 bases. Germline CDR1 reads SGHAT; CDR2 reads FQNNGV. The CDR3 spans 13 residues. J was trimmed by 4 bases and V by 8 bases; bases with no gene match: 7. The CDR3 loop reads CASLDRASTEAFF. In DNA, the CDR3 is TGTGCCAGCCTAGACAGGGCTTCCACTGAAGCTTTCTTT.

This chain links TRBV5-4 with TRBJ1-2, with TRBD1 matching 7 bases. The CDR3 extends over 16 amino acids. From germline, CDR1 is SGHNT and CDR2 YYREEE (reference sequence). Unmatched junction bases numbered 9, after V lost 4 bases and J lost 0 bases. This CDR3 reads CASSRGLTGSNYGYTF. The CDR3 DNA reads as TGTGCCAGCAGCCGCGGCCTGACAGGGTCTAACTATGGCTACACCTTC.

J is TRBJ2-3 and V is TRBV4-1, with 8 bases lining up with TRBD2. CDR1 and CDR2 (germline): MGHRA, YSYEKL. V lost 0 bases and J lost 2; bases outside the gene matches: 10. The CDR3 covers 18 residues. CDR3 DNA: TGCGCCAGCAGCCAAGAGGGAATGAGAGCGGGAGACACAGATACGCAGTATTTT. Translating it yields CASSQEGMRAGDTDTQYF.

The chain recombines TRBV20-1 with TRBJ2-7; D is unresolved. The V gene lost 2 bases and the J gene lost 2 bases, with 4 bases spanning the gap. Per the germline V gene, CDR1 is DFQATT and CDR2 is SNEGSKA (reference sequence). The CDR3 sequence is 11 residues long. DNA for the CDR3: TGCAGTGCTAGACTAGCCTACGAGCAGTACTTC. This gives the protein CSARLAYEQYF.

The J gene is TRBJ2-7, the V gene TRBV11-2; 7 nucleotides agree with TRBD2. Germline V gene lookup returns CDR1 SGHAT and CDR2 FQNNGV. V trimming: 1 base; J trimming: 3 bases; junction bases outside the gene matches: 9. This CDR3 spans 16 amino acids. CDR3 protein: CASSLGRGRGDYEQYF. The DNA of the CDR3 is TGTGCCAGCAGCTTAGGGCGGGGCCGGGGGGACTACGAGCAGTACTTC.

The J gene is TRBJ2-1, the V gene TRBV7-7; D is perhaps TRBD1 (6 bases). Germline V gene sequence: CDR1 SSHAT, CDR2 FNYEAQ (reference sequence). V lost 5 bases and J 2 bases, leaving 13 bases between the germline ends. CDR3 length: 15 residues. CDR3 sequence (DNA): TGTGCCAGCAGCCCCGACAGGAACACCTACAATGAGCAGTTCTTC. Residues: CASSPDRNTYNEQFF.

In its sample, this clone was seen once. The chain is built from TRBV27 and TRBJ2-7; 11 bases align to TRBD1. Losses at the gene ends were 5 bases for V and 1 base for J; bases not matched to a gene: 7. The CDR3 runs 16 residues. Germline V gene sequence: CDR1 MNHEY, CDR2 SMNVEV (reference sequence). CDR3 sequence (DNA): TGTGCCAGCAGTCGACCGGACAGGGGGCCTTCCTACGAGCAGTACTTC. This gives the protein CASSRPDRGPSYEQYF.

The V gene is TRBV11-2, the J gene TRBJ2-7; TRBD2 aligns across 12 bases. Trimming removed 5 bases from V and 4 bases from J; junction bases left unmatched: 9. Germline values: CDR1 SGHAT, CDR2 FQNNGV. This CDR3 has 16 amino acids. The CDR3 DNA reads as TGTGCCAGCAGCCCCCGACTAGCGGGAGCGGTATACGAGCAGTACTTC. It yields the protein CASSPRLAGAVYEQYF.

The rearrangement joins TRBV19 to TRBJ2-7; the match to TRBD2 covers 10 bases. Germline CDR1 reads LNHDA; CDR2 reads SQIVND (reference sequence). The CDR3 is made up of 16 amino acids. V was clipped by 5 bases and J by 6 bases; unmatched bases: 13. The CDR3 loop is CASSPRGSGGLVEQYF. CDR3 DNA sequence: TGTGCCAGTAGTCCGAGAGGTAGCGGGGGGCTCGTCGAGCAGTACTTC.

This rearrangement joins TRBV11-2 to TRBJ1-3, with D possibly TRBD1 on 5 matching bases. CDR1 and CDR2 (germline): SGHAT, FQNNGV. This CDR3 has 15 residues. Trimming removed 3 bases from V and 0 bases from J, with 9 bases in between. CDR3 DNA: TGTGCCAGCAGCTTTGTTGGGGCCTCTGGAAACACCATATATTTT. Protein product: CASSFVGASGNTIYF.

The rearrangement joins TRBV20-1 to TRBJ2-1; 7 bases line up with TRBD2. Germline loops: CDR1 DFQATT, CDR2 SNEGSKA (reference sequence). CDR3 length: 11 amino acids. Losses at the gene ends were 3 bases for V and 10 bases for J; bases not matched to a gene: 3. CDR3 protein: CSASRLAEQFF. The CDR3 bases are TGCAGTGCTAGTAGACTAGCAGAGCAGTTCTTC.

This chain joins TRBV10-1 and TRBJ2-7, with D possibly being TRBD2 (7 bases). CDR1 and CDR2 (germline): WNHNN, SYGVQD (reference sequence). Trimming left V 2 bases short and J 7 bases short, with 21 bases between. The CDR3 loop spans 16 amino acids. This CDR3 reads CASSEGGEGVRWEQYF. The CDR3 DNA sequence: TGCGCCAGCAGTGAGGGAGGGGAGGGGGTTCGGTGGGAGCAGTACTTC.